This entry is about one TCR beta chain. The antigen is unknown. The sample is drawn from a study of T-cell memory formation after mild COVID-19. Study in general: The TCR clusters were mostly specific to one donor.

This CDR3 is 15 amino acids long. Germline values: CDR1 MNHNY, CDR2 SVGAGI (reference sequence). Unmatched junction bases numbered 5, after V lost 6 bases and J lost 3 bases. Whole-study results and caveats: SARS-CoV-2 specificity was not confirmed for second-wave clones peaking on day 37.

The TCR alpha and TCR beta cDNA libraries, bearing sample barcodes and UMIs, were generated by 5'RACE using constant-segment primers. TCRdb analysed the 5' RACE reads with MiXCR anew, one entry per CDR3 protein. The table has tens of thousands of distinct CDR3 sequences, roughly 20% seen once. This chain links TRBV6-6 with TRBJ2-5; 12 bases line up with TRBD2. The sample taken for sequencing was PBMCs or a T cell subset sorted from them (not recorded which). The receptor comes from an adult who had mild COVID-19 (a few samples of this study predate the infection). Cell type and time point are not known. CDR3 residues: CASSRLAGDKETQYF. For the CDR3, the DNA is TGTGCCAGCAGCCGACTAGCGGGGGATAAAGAGACCCAGTACTTC.